The 14 T cell receptor beta chains given below trace back to one sample, sequenced in a study of identical twins. TCRdb analysed the 5' RACE reads with MiXCR anew, one entry per CDR3 protein. The table lists under 800,000 distinct CDR3 sequences, 21% of them singletons. These sequences were also reported in another study, on T cells expressing NK-cell markers.

Material for sequencing was PBMCs. These receptors were collected from a young woman in good health.

This clonotype occurred many times. The chain carries TRBV5-1 and TRBJ2-3, with 9 bases fitting TRBD1. CDR3 length: 15 amino acids. V lost 7 bases and J lost 2; bases outside the gene matches: 8. CDR1 and CDR2 (germline): SGHRS, YFSETQ. CDR3 in amino acids: CASCRTGDNTDTQYF. DNA of the CDR3: TGCGCCAGCTGCAGGACAGGGGACAACACAGATACGCAGTATTTT.

This clonotype was seen just once. The chain joins TRBV18 to TRBJ2-1, with D possibly being TRBD2 (6 bases). Germline assignment: CDR1 KGHSH and CDR2 LQKENI. CDR3 length equals 16 residues. V lost 9 bases, J lost 7 bases, and 25 bases lay in between. This CDR3 reads CASSFPGGRGSNEQFF. DNA of the CDR3: TGTGCCAGTTCTTTCCCCGGAGGGAGAGGGTCGAATGAGCAGTTCTTC.

This rearrangement joins TRBV20-1 to TRBJ2-4, with 7 bases that match TRBD2. The CDR3 runs 14 residues. J lost 6 bases, V lost 5 bases, and 10 bases had no gene match. Germline values: CDR1 DFQATT, CDR2 SNEGSKA (reference sequence). CDR3 sequence (DNA): TGCAGTGCTCTTTGGGGGGGTTCGGTAAACATTCAGTACTTC. The encoded protein is CSALWGGSVNIQYF.

There are a few counts of this clonotype. The chain couples TRBV12-3 or TRBV12-4 to TRBJ2-7, with 9 nucleotides matching TRBD1. The CDR3 spans 13 residues. V was clipped by 5 bases and J by 8 bases; unmatched bases: 7. This chain's CDR3 is CASSPGTGSQQYF. The CDR3 nucleotides read TGTGCCAGCAGTCCCGGGACAGGGTCTCAGCAGTACTTC.

The genes are TRBV7-2 and TRBJ2-3; D may be TRBD2 (5 bases). Germline assignment: CDR1 SGHTA and CDR2 FQGNSA. V shed 4 bases and J shed 2 bases, with 10 bases lying between them. This CDR3 comprises 14 residues. The CDR3 DNA reads as TGTGCCAGCAGCTGGTGGACTTCCACAGATACGCAGTATTTT. Protein product: CASSWWTSTDTQYF.

The CDR3 region has the DNA TGTGCCAGCAGTCCCGACCGGACAACCAAGCAGTTCTTC. It yields the protein CASSPDRTTKQFF. The chain combines TRBV27 with TRBJ2-1, with D possibly TRBD1 on 5 matching bases. V dropped 5 bases and J dropped 11 bases, with 16 bases sitting between them. There are 13 residues in the CDR3. Germline CDR1 and CDR2: MNHEY and SMNVEV (reference sequence).

This clonotype was detected a few times. This rearrangement joins TRBV6-2 or TRBV6-3 to TRBJ2-7, with TRBD1 as a possible D gene (7 bases). The V gene lost 7 bases and the J gene lost 3 bases, with 16 bases spanning the gap. The CDR3 spans 14 residues. Germline loops: CDR1 MNHEY, CDR2 SVGEGT. The CDR3 sequence: CASIGGGGDYEQYF. DNA for the CDR3: TGTGCCAGCATTGGAGGGGGCGGTGACTACGAGCAGTACTTC.

The chain couples TRBV20-1 to TRBJ2-1; TRBD2 might be the D (6 bases). The V gene lost 6 bases and the J gene lost 0 bases, with 12 bases spanning the gap. Germline CDR1 DFQATT, CDR2 SNEGSKA (reference sequence). The CDR3 contains 14 residues. CDR3 nucleotide sequence: TGCAGTGCCCCGGGACTCAGCTCCTACAATGAGCAGTTCTTC. Protein sequence: CSAPGLSSYNEQFF.

This CDR3 reads CASSQTGPRYYEQYF. The CDR3 nucleotides are TGTGCCAGCAGCCAAACCGGACCACGGTACTACGAGCAGTACTTC. J is TRBJ2-7 and V is TRBV3-1; unclear D gene. The CDR3 totals 15 residues. Between the trimmed V and J ends, which lost 2 bases and 3 bases, there was a span of 14 bases. The germline V gene encodes CDR1 LGHDT and CDR2 YNNKEL (reference sequence).

Only a few counts were recorded for this clonotype. The chain carries TRBV20-1 and TRBJ2-7, with 8 positions matching TRBD1. The CDR3 extends over 14 amino acids. CDR1 DFQATT and CDR2 SNEGSKA come from the germline V gene (reference sequence). J was trimmed by 4 bases and V by 3 bases; bases with no gene match: 8. The chain's CDR3 is CSASVTGGWYEQYF. The DNA of the CDR3 is TGCAGTGCTAGCGTTACAGGGGGGTGGTACGAGCAGTACTTC.

The sample holds many counts of this clonotype. The chain links TRBV7-9 to TRBJ1-6, with D uncertain. CDR3 length: 13 residues. Germline V gene lookup returns CDR1 SEHNR and CDR2 FQNEAQ (reference sequence). The V end lost 2 bases, the J end lost 8 bases, and 7 bases lay between the germline ends. CDR3 sequence: CASSLIGHSPLHF. The CDR3, as DNA: TGTGCCAGCAGCTTAATAGGTCATTCACCCCTCCACTTT.

This clonotype was observed a single time. The chain links TRBV10-3 to TRBJ2-2; no reliable D call. The V end was cut by 3 bases, the J end by 5 bases, with 7 bases between. This CDR3 contains 13 residues. Germline CDR1 and CDR2: ENHRY and SYGVKD. CDR3 residues: CAISDGPTGELFF. CDR3 DNA sequence: TGTGCCATCAGTGACGGCCCGACCGGGGAGCTGTTTTTT.

This chain links TRBV20-1 with TRBJ2-7; 9 nucleotides line up with TRBD2. V trimming: 3 bases; J trimming: 6 bases; junction bases outside the gene matches: 6. Germline V gene lookup returns CDR1 DFQATT and CDR2 SNEGSKA (reference sequence). The CDR3 length is 13 residues. The CDR3 region has the DNA TGCAGTGCTAGGCGGGAGGGCCTTAGCGAGCAGTACTTC. Translation gives CSARREGLSEQYF.

This chain uses TRBV20-1 with TRBJ1-5, with TRBD1 identical over 9 bases. CDR3 size: 15 residues. CDR1 is DFQATT and CDR2 is SNEGSKA in the germline V gene (reference sequence). V shed 6 bases, J shed 4 bases, and the junction held 10 bases outside the gene matches. CDR3 nucleotide sequence: TGCAGTGCGTACAGAGGGACAGGGTCAAATCAGCCCCAGCATTTT. This sequence encodes CSAYRGTGSNQPQHF.